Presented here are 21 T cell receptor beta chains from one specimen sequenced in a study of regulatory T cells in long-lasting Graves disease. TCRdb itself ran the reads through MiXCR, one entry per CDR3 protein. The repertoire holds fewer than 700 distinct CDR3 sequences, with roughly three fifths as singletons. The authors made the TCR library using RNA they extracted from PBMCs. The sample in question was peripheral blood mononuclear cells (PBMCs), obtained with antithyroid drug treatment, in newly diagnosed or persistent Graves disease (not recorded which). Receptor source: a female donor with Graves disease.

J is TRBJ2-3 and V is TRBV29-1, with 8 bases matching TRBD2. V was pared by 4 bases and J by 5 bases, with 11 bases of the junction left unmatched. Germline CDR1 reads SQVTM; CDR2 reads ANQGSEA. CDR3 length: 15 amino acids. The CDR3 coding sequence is TGCAGCGTTGTACCCGAGCGGGAGAATGTAGATACGCAGTATTTT. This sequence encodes CSVVPERENVDTQYF.

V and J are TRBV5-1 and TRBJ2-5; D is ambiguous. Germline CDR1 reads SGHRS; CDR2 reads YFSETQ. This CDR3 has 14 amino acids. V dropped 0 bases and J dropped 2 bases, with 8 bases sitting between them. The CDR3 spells CASSLATSQETQYF. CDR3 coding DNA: TGCGCCAGCAGCTTGGCGACAAGTCAAGAGACCCAGTACTTC.

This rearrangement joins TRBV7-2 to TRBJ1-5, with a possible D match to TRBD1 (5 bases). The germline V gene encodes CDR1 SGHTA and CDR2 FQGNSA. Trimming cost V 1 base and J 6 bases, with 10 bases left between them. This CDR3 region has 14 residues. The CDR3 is CASSLDWGVQPQHF. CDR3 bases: TGTGCCAGCAGCTTAGATTGGGGGGTTCAGCCCCAGCATTTT.

CDR3 nucleotide sequence: TGTGCCAGCAGTTTAGGGGACAGGGGCAACGAGCAGTACTTC. Its protein product is CASSLGDRGNEQYF. This sequence joins TRBV12-3 or TRBV12-4 and TRBJ2-7; 10 bases match TRBD1. J was trimmed by 5 bases and V by 1 base; bases with no gene match: 2. This CDR3 is built from 14 residues.

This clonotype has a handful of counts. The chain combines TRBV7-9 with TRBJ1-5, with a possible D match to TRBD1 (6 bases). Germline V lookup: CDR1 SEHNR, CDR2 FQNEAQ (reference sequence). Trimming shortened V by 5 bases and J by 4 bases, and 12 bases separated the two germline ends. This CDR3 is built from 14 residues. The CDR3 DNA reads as TGTGCCAGCAGCCGGACAGCGGGGAATCAGCCCCAGCATTTT. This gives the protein CASSRTAGNQPQHF.

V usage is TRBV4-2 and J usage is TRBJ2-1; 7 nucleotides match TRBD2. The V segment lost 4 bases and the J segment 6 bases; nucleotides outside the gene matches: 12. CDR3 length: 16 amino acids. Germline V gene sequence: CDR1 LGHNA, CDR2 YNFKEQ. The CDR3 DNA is TGTGCCAGCAGCCCGGTTCCGGGAGGAACTCCCAATGAGCAGTTCTTC. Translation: CASSPVPGGTPNEQFF.

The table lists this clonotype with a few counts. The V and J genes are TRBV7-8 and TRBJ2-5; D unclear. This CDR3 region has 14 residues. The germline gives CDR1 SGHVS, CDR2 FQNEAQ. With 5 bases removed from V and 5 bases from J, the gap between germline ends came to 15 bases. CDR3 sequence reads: CASSMDPMWETQYF. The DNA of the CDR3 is TGTGCCAGCAGCATGGATCCGATGTGGGAGACCCAGTACTTC.

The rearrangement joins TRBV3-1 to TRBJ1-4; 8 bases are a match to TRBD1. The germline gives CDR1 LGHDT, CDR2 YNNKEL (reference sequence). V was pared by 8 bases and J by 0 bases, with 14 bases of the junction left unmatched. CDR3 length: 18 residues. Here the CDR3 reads CASRDRQGTFPTNEKLFF. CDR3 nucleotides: TGTGCCAGCCGCGACCGACAGGGGACTTTCCCAACTAATGAAAAACTGTTTTTT.

In DNA, the CDR3 is TGCAGCGTCGAGGCCAACCAAGAGACCCAGTACTTC. It codes for CSVEANQETQYF. V is TRBV29-1 and J is TRBJ2-5; D uncertain. The CDR3 spans 12 residues. Germline CDR1 is SQVTM and CDR2 is ANQGSEA. V lost 6 bases and J 0 bases, leaving 8 bases between the germline ends.

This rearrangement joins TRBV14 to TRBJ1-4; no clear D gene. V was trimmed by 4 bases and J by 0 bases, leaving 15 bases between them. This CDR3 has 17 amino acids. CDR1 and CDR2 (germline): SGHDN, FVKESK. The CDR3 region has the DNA TGTGCCAGCAGCCCGAGACCGACGGTTGCAACTAATGAAAAACTGTTTTTT. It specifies CASSPRPTVATNEKLFF.

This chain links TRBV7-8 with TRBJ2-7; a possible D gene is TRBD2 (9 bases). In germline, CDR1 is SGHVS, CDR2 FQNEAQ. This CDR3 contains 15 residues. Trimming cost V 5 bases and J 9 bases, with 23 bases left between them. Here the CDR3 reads CASSQGALAGIGQYF. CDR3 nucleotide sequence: TGTGCCAGCAGCCAGGGGGCGCTAGCGGGAATCGGGCAGTACTTC.

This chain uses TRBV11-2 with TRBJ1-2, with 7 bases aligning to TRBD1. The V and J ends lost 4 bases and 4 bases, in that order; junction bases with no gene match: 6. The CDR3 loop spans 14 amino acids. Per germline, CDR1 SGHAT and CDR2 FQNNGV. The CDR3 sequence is CASSSAGGPYGYTF. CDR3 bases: TGTGCCAGCAGCTCCGCAGGGGGTCCCTATGGCTACACCTTC.

CDR3 in DNA: TGCGCCAGCAGCCCCTACGGCCCGCAGTACAATGAGCAGTTCTTC. Its translation: CASSPYGPQYNEQFF. V is TRBV4-1 and J is TRBJ2-1; no definite D call. From germline, CDR1 is MGHRA and CDR2 YSYEKL. V lost 4 bases, J lost 4 bases, and 14 bases lay in between. This CDR3 spans 15 amino acids.

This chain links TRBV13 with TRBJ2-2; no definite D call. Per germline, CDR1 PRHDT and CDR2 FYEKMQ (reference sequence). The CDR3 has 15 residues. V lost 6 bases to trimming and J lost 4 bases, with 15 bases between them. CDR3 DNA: TGTGCCAGCAGTCTGCCTTCTGATGGCACCGGGGAGCTGTTTTTT. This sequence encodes CASSLPSDGTGELFF.

The CDR3 sequence is CASSLVWRQEARAIGYTF. CDR3 coding DNA: TGTGCCAGCAGCTTAGTTTGGCGGCAGGAGGCCCGGGCTATTGGCTACACCTTC. The rearrangement joins TRBV11-1 to TRBJ1-2; unclear D gene. V was pared by 1 base and J by 7 bases, with 25 bases between. The CDR3 covers 18 residues. Germline V gene lookup returns CDR1 SGHAT and CDR2 FQDESV (reference sequence).

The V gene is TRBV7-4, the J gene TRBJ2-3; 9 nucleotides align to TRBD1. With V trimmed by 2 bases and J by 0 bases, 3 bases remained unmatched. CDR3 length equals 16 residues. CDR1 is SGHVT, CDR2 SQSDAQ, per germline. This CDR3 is CASSLRTGESTDTQYF. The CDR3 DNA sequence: TGTGCCAGCAGCTTAAGGACAGGGGAAAGCACAGATACGCAGTATTTT.

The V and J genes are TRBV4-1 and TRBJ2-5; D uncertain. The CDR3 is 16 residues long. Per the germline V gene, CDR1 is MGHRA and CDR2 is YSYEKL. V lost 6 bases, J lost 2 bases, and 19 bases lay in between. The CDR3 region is CASSVMPGSRQETQYF. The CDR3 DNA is TGCGCCAGCAGTGTGATGCCGGGCAGCCGGCAAGAGACCCAGTACTTC.

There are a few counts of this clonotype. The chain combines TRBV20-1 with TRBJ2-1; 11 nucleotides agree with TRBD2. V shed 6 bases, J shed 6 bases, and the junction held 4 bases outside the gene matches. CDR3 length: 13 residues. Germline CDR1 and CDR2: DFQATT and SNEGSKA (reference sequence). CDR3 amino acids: CSATGLAGNEQFF. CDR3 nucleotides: TGCAGTGCAACCGGACTAGCGGGCAATGAGCAGTTCTTC.

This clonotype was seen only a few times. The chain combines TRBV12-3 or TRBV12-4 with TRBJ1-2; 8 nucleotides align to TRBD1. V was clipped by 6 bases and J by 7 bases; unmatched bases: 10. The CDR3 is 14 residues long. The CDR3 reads CASRVRGRLSGYTF. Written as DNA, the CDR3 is TGTGCCAGCAGAGTCAGGGGGCGCTTGAGTGGCTACACCTTC.

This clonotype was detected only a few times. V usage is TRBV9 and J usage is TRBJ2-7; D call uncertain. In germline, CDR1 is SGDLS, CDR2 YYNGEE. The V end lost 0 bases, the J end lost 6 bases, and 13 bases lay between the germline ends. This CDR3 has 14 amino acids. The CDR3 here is CASSVDPGGREQYF. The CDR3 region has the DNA TGTGCCAGCAGCGTAGACCCAGGCGGACGCGAGCAGTACTTC.

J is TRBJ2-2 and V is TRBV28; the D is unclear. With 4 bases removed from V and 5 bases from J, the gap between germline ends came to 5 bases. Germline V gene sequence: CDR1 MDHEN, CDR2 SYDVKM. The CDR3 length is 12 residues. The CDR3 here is CASSSSTGELFF. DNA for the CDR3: TGTGCCAGCAGTTCCTCTACCGGGGAGCTGTTTTTT. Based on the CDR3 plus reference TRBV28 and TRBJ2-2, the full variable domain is DVKVTQSSRYLVKRTGEKVFLECVQDMDHENMFWYRQDPGLGLRLIYFSYDVKMKEKGDIPEGYSVSREKKERFSLILESASTNQTSMYLCASSSSTGELFFGEGSRLTVL.